The 13 T cell receptor beta chains given below trace back to one sample, sequenced in a study of cytomegalovirus exposure and HLA in healthy donors (dated by TCRdb to about 2017). Library creation used the immunoSEQ multiplex PCR assay. The multiplex PCR relied on a mix of 60 forward primers for TCR Vbeta segments and 13 reverse primers for TCR Jbeta segments. In TCRdb, the immuneACCESS table is reduced to in-frame sequences with V and J assigned. These tables do not hold every clone; where another copy was compared, an unresolved V gene accounts for under half, and the others remain unexplained. The sample profile shows around 180,000 clones; roughly four fifths of them were found once. The top ten clones comprise roughly 0.5% of the sample. Sequenced: PBMCs. These receptors were collected from a woman between 45 and 60 years old in good health and CMV-seronegative.

V usage is TRBV28 and J usage is TRBJ2-5, with D possibly TRBD2 on 7 matching bases. Matching the DNA end better, TRBJ2-7 makes the J call doubtful. CDR1 and CDR2 (germline): MDHEN, SYDVKM. The CDR3 loop spans 15 amino acids. The CDR3 loop reads CASLAGGAGFYEQYF. The CDR3, as DNA: TGTGCCAGCCTCGCTGGGGGGGCAGGGTTCTACGAGCAGTACTTC.

The chain employs TRBV11-2 and TRBJ2-7, with no clear D. Germline V gives CDR1 SGHAT, CDR2 FQNNGV. This CDR3 is 14 amino acids long. Trimming stripped 5 bases from V and 2 bases from J, with 13 bases between. The DNA for the CDR3 is TGTGCCAGCAGCCTTAGCTCCCCAGCCTACGAGCAGTACTTC. The encoded protein is CASSLSSPAYEQYF.

The V call is TRBV28, the J call TRBJ1-5; the D gene is possibly TRBD1 (5 bases). Per the germline V gene, CDR1 is MDHEN and CDR2 is SYDVKM. The CDR3 is 17 residues long. Trimming removed 3 bases at V and 0 bases at J, with 15 bases between. The CDR3 sequence: CASSLRGRVYSNQPQHF. In nucleotides, the CDR3 is TGTGCCAGCAGTTTGCGTGGCAGGGTTTATAGCAATCAGCCCCAGCATTTT.

The genes are TRBV27 and TRBJ2-7; possibly TRBD2 for D (6 bases). This CDR3 spans 13 amino acids. The V end was cut by 2 bases, the J end by 3 bases, with 8 bases between. CDR1 and CDR2 from the germline V gene are MNHEY and SMNVEV (reference sequence). CDR3: CASSLGGNYEQYF. In DNA, the CDR3 is TGTGCCAGCAGTTTAGGGGGGAACTACGAGCAGTACTTC.

The rearrangement links TRBV30 to TRBJ2-3; no definite D call. Trimming took off 0 bases at V and 3 bases at J, with 10 bases between the two ends. The germline V gene encodes CDR1 GTSNPN and CDR2 SVGIG (reference sequence). The CDR3 is 14 amino acids. The CDR3 DNA reads as TGTGCCTGGAGTGTCCGGGTATCAACAGATACGCAGTATTTT. It encodes CAWSVRVSTDTQYF.

The chain employs TRBV7-2 and TRBJ2-7, with 8 nucleotides matching TRBD1. Germline CDR1 and CDR2: SGHTA and FQGNSA. CDR3 length equals 15 residues. The ends lost 4 bases at V and 0 bases at J; junction bases unmatched: 5. Written as DNA, the CDR3 is TGTGCCAGCAGCTCGGGACAGGCCTTCTCCTACGAGCAGTACTTC. Residues: CASSSGQAFSYEQYF.

This chain joins TRBV28 and TRBJ2-7; 8 nucleotides match TRBD2. J was trimmed by 2 bases and V by 9 bases; bases with no gene match: 6. CDR3 size: 13 residues. Germline V lookup: CDR1 MDHEN, CDR2 SYDVKM. CDR3 sequence reads: CASDRGGAYEQYF. The CDR3 nucleotides read TGTGCCAGTGACCGGGGGGGAGCCTACGAGCAGTACTTC.

The rearrangement uses TRBV9 and TRBJ2-3; a weak D match, TRBD1 (5 bases). This CDR3 is 13 amino acids long. In germline, CDR1 is SGDLS, CDR2 YYNGEE. V gave up 0 bases and J gave up 9 bases, with 11 bases separating them. The DNA for the CDR3 is TGTGCCAGCAGCGTAGAAGGGGCCGCCACGCAGTATTTT. Residues: CASSVEGAATQYF. Based on the CDR3 plus reference TRBV9 and TRBJ2-3, the full variable domain is DSGVTQTPKHLITATGQRVTLRCSPRSGDLSVYWYQQSLDQGLQFLIQYYNGEERAKGNILERFSAQQFPDLHSELNLSSLELGDSALYFCASSVEGAATQYFGPGTRLTVL.

Only a few counts were recorded for this clone. CDR3 protein: CASSPSFSEEAFF. The CDR3 nucleotides are TGTGCCAGCTCACCATCTTTTTCAGAAGAAGCTTTCTTT. The V and J genes are TRBV18 and TRBJ1-1; D gene uncertain. The germline gives CDR1 KGHSH, CDR2 LQKENI. The V gene lost 2 bases and the J gene lost 8 bases, with 12 bases spanning the gap. This CDR3 region has 13 residues.

V gene TRBV2 combines with J gene TRBJ2-7, with TRBD1 as a possible D gene (6 bases). From germline, CDR1 is SNHLY and CDR2 FYNNEI. The ends were cut back, 7 bases at V and 3 bases at J, with 16 bases in the middle. This CDR3 has 14 amino acids. CDR3 nucleotide sequence: TGTGCCAGCAAAGGGACATTTCTTATCTACGAGCAGTACTTC. Protein: CASKGTFLIYEQYF. Combining the CDR3 with reference TRBV2 and TRBJ2-7 gives the whole variable domain EPEVTQTPSHQVTQMGQEVILRCVPISNHLYFYWYRQILGQKVEFLVSFYNNEISEKSEIFDDQFSVERPDGSNFTLKIRSTKLEDSAMYFCASKGTFLIYEQYFGPGTRLTVT.

V is TRBV27 and J is TRBJ1-1, with D perhaps TRBD1 (5 bases). Trimming cost V 2 bases and J 1 base, with 11 bases left between them. This CDR3 has 15 residues. In germline, CDR1 is MNHEY, CDR2 SMNVEV (reference sequence). Here the CDR3 DNA reads TGTGCCAGCAGTTTAACCAGGGAAGCGAACACTGAAGCTTTCTTT. Protein sequence: CASSLTREANTEAFF.

The rearrangement joins TRBV19 to TRBJ1-2; 7 bases fit TRBD1. Trimming at V came to 3 bases and at J to 2 bases, leaving 6 bases not matched to a gene. Germline CDR1 is LNHDA and CDR2 is SQIVND (reference sequence). This CDR3 contains 15 residues. This CDR3 reads CASSIMGQQNYGYTF. DNA of the CDR3: TGTGCCAGTAGTATCATGGGACAGCAGAACTATGGCTACACCTTC.

The chain is built from TRBV15 and TRBJ1-4; no definite D call. Trimming stripped 1 base from V and 5 bases from J, with 8 bases between. This CDR3 is 14 amino acids long. The germline V gene encodes CDR1 LNHNV and CDR2 YYDKDF (reference sequence). CDR3 in amino acids: CATSRVAANEKLFF. CDR3 nucleotide sequence: TGTGCCACCAGCAGAGTGGCGGCGAATGAAAAACTGTTTTTT.